The T cell receptor (beta chain) under discussion was sequenced for a study of CD8 T cells in ankylosing spondylitis. Each CDR3 protein gets one entry after TCRdb re-called the 5' RACE reads with MiXCR. The top ten hold about 4% of the sample, which has some 140,000 distinct CDR3 sequences, 10% to 12% seen once. At least ten counts were recorded for this clonotype. Its antigen is undetermined. CDR3 length equals 15 residues. V lost 1 base to trimming and J lost 4 bases, with 13 bases between them. The V gene's germline CDR1 is LGHDT and CDR2 YNNKEL (reference sequence). Study-wide results and caveats: Significant enrichment of disease-linked clones was reportedly seen in matched ankylosing spondylitis synovial fluid. In ankylosing spondylitis blood, a motif of eight highly homologous TCR beta variants appeared characteristic.

The source of this sequence is a female donor with ankylosing spondylitis or in good health (not recorded which). Sequences were obtained from blood, either unsorted or a sorted T cell fraction (not recorded which). This chain links TRBV3-1 with TRBJ1-2; D is undetermined. CDR3 in DNA: TGTGCCAGCAGCCAAGGGGCAGGTTTTGTCTATGGCTACACCTTC. Translating it yields CASSQGAGFVYGYTF.